The clone carrying this TCR beta chain was counted many times. Its antigen remains unidentified. This entry comes from a study of human T cells and chemical hapten exposure. Overall study results and limits: The study found that DPC sensitization did not change TCRs above 1 in 1000 frequency.

MiXCR, applied by TCRdb to the RACE reads, yields one record per CDR3 protein. The sample records some 400,000 distinct CDR3 sequences, approximately 5.1% being singletons. The ends were cut back, 5 bases at V and 0 bases at J, with 10 bases in the middle. The CDR3 totals 15 residues. The time point here: pre-sensitization, week 0. Treatment meaning: therapeutic diphenylcyclopropenone sensitization with weekly scalp DPC. V is TRBV12-3 or TRBV12-4 and J is TRBJ2-2, with D maybe TRBD1 (6 bases). Here the sequenced sample was whole blood, taken in connection with sensitization to the hapten diphenylcyclopropenone (DPC). The source of this sequence is a woman in her forties or fifties with alopecia areata. Some clones in this sample may be carry-over from other donors' samples. The CDR3 reads CASSLGQPNTGELFF. The CDR3 nucleotides read TGTGCCAGCAGTCTGGGACAACCGAACACCGGGGAGCTGTTTTTT.